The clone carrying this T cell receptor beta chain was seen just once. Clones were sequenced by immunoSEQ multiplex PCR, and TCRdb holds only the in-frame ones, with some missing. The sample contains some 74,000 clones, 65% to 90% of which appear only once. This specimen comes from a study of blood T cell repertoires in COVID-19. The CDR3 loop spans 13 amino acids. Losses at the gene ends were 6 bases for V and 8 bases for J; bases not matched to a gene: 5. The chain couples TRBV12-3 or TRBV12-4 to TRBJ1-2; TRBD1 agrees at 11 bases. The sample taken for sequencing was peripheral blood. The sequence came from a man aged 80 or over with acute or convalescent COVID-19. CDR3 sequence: CASSPDRGRGYTF. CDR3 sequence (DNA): TGTGCCAGCAGCCCGGACAGGGGGCGAGGCTACACCTTC.